Shown below are 21 T cell receptor beta chains from a single sample sequenced in a study of blood T cell repertoires in COVID-19. Clones were sequenced by immunoSEQ multiplex PCR, and TCRdb holds only the in-frame ones, with some missing. The table includes hundreds of thousands of clones, roughly nine tenths detected once. Sequencing input: peripheral blood. Receptors originate from a man between 35 and 55 years old with acute or convalescent COVID-19.

In its sample, this clone was seen a few times. The chain carries TRBV4-3 and TRBJ2-2, with 7 positions matching TRBD1. V was clipped by 1 base and J by 9 bases; unmatched bases: 5. This CDR3 is built from 14 residues. Germline CDR1 is LGHNA and CDR2 is YSLEER. In DNA, the CDR3 is TGCGCCAGCAGCCAAGGTCGACAGGGCCGGGAGCTGTTTTTT. The encoded protein is CASSQGRQGRELFF.

The chain combines TRBV24-1 with TRBJ2-7; 7 bases align to TRBD2. The CDR3 runs 16 residues. Germline values: CDR1 KGHDR, CDR2 SFDVKD. V gave up 3 bases and J gave up 5 bases; unmatched junction bases: 12. This CDR3 is CATSDPGAGRENEQYF. CDR3 nucleotide sequence: TGTGCCACCAGTGATCCTGGGGCAGGGAGGGAGAACGAGCAGTACTTC.

V gene TRBV4-1 combines with J gene TRBJ1-1, with 7 positions matching TRBD1. V gave up 2 bases and J gave up 2 bases; unmatched junction bases: 5. The CDR3 runs to 15 residues. Looked up from germline, CDR1 is MGHRA and CDR2 is YSYEKL. The chain's CDR3 is CASSQYRGRNTEAFF. Here the CDR3 DNA reads TGCGCCAGCAGCCAATACAGGGGACGTAACACTGAAGCTTTCTTT.

The chain has TRBV5-4 and TRBJ1-4, with 7 positions matching TRBD1. CDR3 size: 15 residues. V lost 0 bases and J lost 4; bases outside the gene matches: 3. Per the germline V gene, CDR1 is SGHNT and CDR2 is YYREEE (reference sequence). The CDR3 DNA follows: TGTGCCAGCAGCTTGGGGCAGGGGGGTAATGAAAAACTGTTTTTT. It codes for CASSLGQGGNEKLFF.

The chain uses TRBV30 and TRBJ1-3; D call uncertain. Germline lookup yields CDR1 GTSNPN and CDR2 SVGIG (reference sequence). The ends were cut back, 2 bases at V and 2 bases at J, with 7 bases in the middle. The CDR3 loop spans 13 amino acids. The CDR3, as DNA: TGTGCCTGGAGTACGGGTGCTGGAAACACCATATATTTT. Residues: CAWSTGAGNTIYF.

On this clone: One end of the junction does not line up with germline, which may come from a read error. The CDR3, as DNA: TGTGCTAGCAGCTTATTGCCTAGCGACAACAATGAGCAGTTCTTC. This translates into CASSLLPSDNNEQFF. This rearrangement joins TRBV7-7 to TRBJ2-1; TRBD2 is a possible D gene (6 bases). The CDR3 extends over 15 amino acids. Germline V gives CDR1 SSHAT, CDR2 FNYEAQ (reference sequence).

Written as DNA, the CDR3 is TGTGCCAGCAGTTGGGGAGGCGTGAATGAGCAGTTCTTC. This sequence encodes CASSWGGVNEQFF. The genes are TRBV27 and TRBJ2-1; D is possibly TRBD2 (6 bases). There are 13 residues in the CDR3. Trimming shortened V by 4 bases and J by 7 bases, and 11 bases separated the two germline ends. Germline-derived CDR1 and CDR2 are MNHEY and SMNVEV (reference sequence).

J is TRBJ2-7 and V is TRBV4-1, with 8 bases that match TRBD1. The CDR3 runs to 15 residues. The J segment lost 3 bases and the V segment lost 8 bases, leaving 12 bases of the junction unmatched. Germline CDR1 is MGHRA and CDR2 is YSYEKL. In DNA form, the CDR3 reads TGCGCCAGCCGCCCCTCCGCGGGACAGGACTACGAGCAGTACTTC. Translated: CASRPSAGQDYEQYF.

This chain links TRBV7-9 with TRBJ1-2, with D possibly matching TRBD1 (6 bases). The V end lost 7 bases, the J end lost 0 bases, and 24 bases lay between the germline ends. This CDR3 spans 18 amino acids. CDR1 and CDR2 (germline): SEHNR, FQNEAQ (reference sequence). In DNA, the CDR3 is TGTGCCAGCACCAGAGGATCGGGGGGCCCCCTCACTAACTATGGCTACACCTTC. Translation gives CASTRGSGGPLTNYGYTF.

The gene calls are TRBV9 and TRBJ1-6, with D tentatively TRBD1 (6 bases). In germline, CDR1 is SGDLS, CDR2 YYNGEE. V lost 3 bases and J 8 bases, leaving 12 bases between the germline ends. CDR3 length equals 14 residues. CDR3 DNA sequence: TGTGCCAGCAGCGAAGGGGGGGTTGATTCACCCCTCCACTTT. Encoded protein: CASSEGGVDSPLHF.

The chain couples TRBV6-5 to TRBJ2-7, with 7 nucleotides matching TRBD1. CDR1 is MNHEY and CDR2 is SVGAGI in the germline V gene. The V and J ends lost 2 bases and 2 bases, in that order; junction bases with no gene match: 6. The CDR3 totals 15 residues. DNA of the CDR3: TGTGCCAGCAGTTACACCCCACAGGGGACCTACGAGCAGTACTTC. It codes for CASSYTPQGTYEQYF.

The chain combines TRBV6-2 or TRBV6-3 with TRBJ2-7; D ambiguous. This CDR3 contains 15 residues. Germline V gene sequence: CDR1 MNHEY, CDR2 SVGEGT. With 0 bases removed from V and 0 bases from J, the gap between germline ends came to 9 bases. The CDR3 sequence is CASSYSQASSYEQYF. The DNA for the CDR3 is TGTGCCAGCAGTTACTCGCAGGCGAGCTCCTACGAGCAGTACTTC.

The gene calls are TRBV27 and TRBJ2-7; D is possibly TRBD2 (5 bases). Per germline, CDR1 MNHEY and CDR2 SMNVEV (reference sequence). The CDR3 contains 12 residues. Trimming stripped 6 bases from V and 6 bases from J, with 12 bases between. Here the CDR3 reads CASRSPGGEQYF. CDR3 nucleotides: TGTGCCAGCAGATCCCCCGGAGGCGAGCAGTACTTC.

The genes are TRBV11-2 and TRBJ1-2; D is ambiguous. The CDR3 is made up of 13 amino acids. The germline V gene encodes CDR1 SGHAT and CDR2 FQNNGV. The ends were cut back, 0 bases at V and 8 bases at J, with 10 bases in the middle. The CDR3 spells CASSLEWRRGYTF. DNA for the CDR3: TGTGCCAGCAGCTTAGAGTGGCGGCGGGGCTACACCTTC.

J is TRBJ1-2 and V is TRBV9, with TRBD1 matching over 8 bases. With 3 bases clipped from V and 4 bases from J, the junction kept 11 bases outside the gene matches. The germline CDR1 and CDR2 sequences are SGDLS and YYNGEE. The CDR3 runs 16 residues. This chain's CDR3 is CASSDRRYQGAYGYTF. CDR3 DNA sequence: TGTGCCAGCAGCGATCGTAGGTATCAGGGGGCCTATGGCTACACCTTC.

This chain joins TRBV28 and TRBJ1-1; TRBD1 matches 9 bases. The length of the CDR3 is 14 residues. Germline V lookup: CDR1 MDHEN, CDR2 SYDVKM. V shed 2 bases and J 4 bases; nucleotides not matched to a gene: 2. CDR3 loop: CASSLTGGTTEAFF. In DNA form, the CDR3 reads TGTGCCAGCAGTTTAACAGGGGGCACCACTGAAGCTTTCTTT.

V gene TRBV19 combines with J gene TRBJ2-2, with D hard to call. V gave up 6 bases and J gave up 0 bases, with 11 bases separating them. Germline lookup yields CDR1 LNHDA and CDR2 SQIVND (reference sequence). The CDR3 consists of 15 residues. Here the CDR3 reads CASSKWASNTGELFF. For the CDR3, the DNA is TGTGCCAGTAGCAAATGGGCTTCGAACACCGGGGAGCTGTTTTTT. The whole variable domain, filled in from reference TRBV19 and TRBJ2-2, reads DGGITQSPKYLFRKEGQNVTLSCEQNLNHDAMYWYRQDPGQGLRLIYYSQIVNDFQKGDIAEGYSVSREKKESFPLTVTSAQKNPTAFYLCASSKWASNTGELFFGEGSRLTVL.

The CDR3 DNA reads TGTGCCACCAGCATTAGGGACAGGGGTGAGCAGTTCTTC. Translation: CATSIRDRGEQFF. This chain joins TRBV15 and TRBJ2-1; TRBD1 aligns across 10 bases. The CDR3 totals 13 residues. Trimming removed 4 bases from V and 9 bases from J; junction bases left unmatched: 3. Per germline, CDR1 LNHNV and CDR2 YYDKDF (reference sequence).

The V call is TRBV30, the J call TRBJ1-1; D is unclear. The CDR3 totals 13 residues. CDR1 GTSNPN and CDR2 SVGIG come from the germline V gene (reference sequence). The CDR3 sequence: CVASPRGVTEAFF. The CDR3 DNA is TGTGTCGCCAGCCCCCGGGGTGTCACTGAAGCTTTCTTT. Combining the CDR3 with reference TRBV30 and TRBJ1-1 gives the whole variable domain SQTIHQWPATLVQPVGSPLSLECTVEGTSNPNLYWYRQAAGRGLQLLFYSVGIGQISSEVPQNLSASRPQDRQFILSSKKLLLSDSGFYLCVASPRGVTEAFFGQGTRLTVV.

The gene calls are TRBV4-2 and TRBJ2-5; 9 bases are a match to TRBD1. The CDR3 is 16 residues long. Germline CDR1 and CDR2: LGHNA and YNFKEQ. The trim removed 1 base at V and 1 base at J, leaving 4 bases unmatched. The CDR3 DNA is TGTGCCAGCAGCCAAGTGCAGGGACAGGGCCAAGAGACCCAGTACTTC. Encoded protein: CASSQVQGQGQETQYF.

V is TRBV27 and J is TRBJ2-7; 8 nucleotides match TRBD2. Germline V lookup: CDR1 MNHEY, CDR2 SMNVEV (reference sequence). V shed 2 bases, J shed 0 bases, and the junction held 6 bases outside the gene matches. The CDR3 has 16 amino acids. The CDR3 protein is CASSLRAGEVSYEQYF. The CDR3 DNA sequence: TGTGCCAGCAGTTTACGAGCGGGAGAAGTCTCCTACGAGCAGTACTTC.